These 18 T cell receptor beta chains share one sample of origin, sequenced in a study of blood T cells in healthy people across ages. Primers used in a second PCR of about 6 to 11 cycles were a sample-barcoded 5' primer and a J-beta primer mix. From the 5' RACE reads, TCRdb called clonotypes with MiXCR, one entry per CDR3 protein. The sample comprises about 1.6 million distinct CDR3 sequences, 34% of which are singletons, and roughly 10% rests with the top ten. Sample: blood. These receptors all come from a woman under 40 in good health.

This clonotype appeared many times. This sequence joins TRBV7-2 and TRBJ2-6; D may correspond to TRBD1 or TRBD2 (5 bases each). The CDR3 runs to 17 residues. V gave up 5 bases and J gave up 0 bases, with 14 bases separating them. In germline, CDR1 is SGHTA, CDR2 FQGNSA. The CDR3 sequence is CASSRGRANSGANVLTF. Written as DNA, the CDR3 is TGTGCCAGCAGCCGGGGACGGGCAAACTCTGGGGCCAACGTCCTGACTTTC.

The V call is TRBV2, the J call TRBJ1-1; possible D gene TRBD1, 6 bases. CDR1 and CDR2 (germline): SNHLY, FYNNEI. The CDR3 is made up of 14 amino acids. CDR3 sequence: CARGDSRLNTEAFF. CDR3 sequence (DNA): TGTGCTAGGGGGGACTCCCGTTTGAACACTGAAGCTTTCTTT.

This sequence joins TRBV6-8 and TRBJ1-4; TRBD1 is a possible D gene (6 bases). Germline CDR1 reads MNHGY; CDR2 reads SAAAGT. The V end was cut by 6 bases, the J end by 1 base, with 18 bases between. The CDR3 is 17 amino acids. CDR3 bases: TGTGCCAGCAGCCTCGGGGGCCAGGGCGTAACTAATGAAAAACTGTTTTTT. As protein: CASSLGGQGVTNEKLFF.

This clonotype was observed many times. The CDR3, as DNA: TGCGCCAGCAGCCAAGATGCTGGCGGCAGGGACTACGAGCAGTACTTC. Its protein is CASSQDAGGRDYEQYF. The J gene is TRBJ2-7, the V gene TRBV4-1; a weak D match, TRBD1 (5 bases). Germline CDR1 and CDR2: MGHRA and YSYEKL. This CDR3 spans 16 amino acids. Trimming left V 0 bases short and J 3 bases short, with 15 bases between.

This clonotype was recorded many times. J is TRBJ1-5 and V is TRBV4-1, with D unresolved. The V end was cut by 0 bases, the J end by 7 bases, with 13 bases between. The CDR3 runs to 15 residues. Germline loops: CDR1 MGHRA, CDR2 YSYEKL. The CDR3 protein is CASSQDLDGLQPQHF. DNA of the CDR3: TGCGCCAGCAGCCAAGATCTTGACGGGCTGCAGCCCCAGCATTTT.

For this clonotype: This could be a read error, since a much larger clone is one nucleotide away. The chain is built from TRBV6-4 and TRBJ2-5; TRBD1 might be the D (7 bases). This CDR3 has 14 amino acids. Trimming took off 7 bases at V and 11 bases at J, with 23 bases between the two ends. The V gene's germline CDR1 is MRHNA and CDR2 SNTAGT. CDR3: CASTATGRFDEQYF. The CDR3 DNA sequence: TGTGCCAGCACTGCGACAGGGAGGTTCGATGAGCAGTACTTC.

The rearrangement links TRBV12-3 or TRBV12-4 to TRBJ1-1; 8 bases are a match to TRBD1. There are 18 residues in the CDR3. V shed 7 bases and J 0 bases; nucleotides not matched to a gene: 16. CDR3 sequence reads: CASTIGTGLNYMNTEAFF. The CDR3 DNA is TGTGCCAGCACCATAGGGACAGGTCTTAATTACATGAACACTGAAGCTTTCTTT.

The rearrangement uses TRBV7-2 and TRBJ1-3, with 7 bases fitting TRBD1. This CDR3 contains 13 residues. Germline V gene sequence: CDR1 SGHTA, CDR2 FQGNSA. Unmatched junction bases numbered 5, after V lost 3 bases and J lost 9 bases. The CDR3 DNA reads TGTGCCAGCAGCTTGACAGGGTTCGGCACCATATATTTT. This gives the protein CASSLTGFGTIYF.

In this sample, this clonotype turned up many times. This chain uses TRBV20-1 with TRBJ2-7, with a weak D call TRBD2 (6 bases). This CDR3 is 16 amino acids long. Trimming stripped 6 bases from V and 2 bases from J, with 23 bases between. The germline gives CDR1 DFQATT, CDR2 SNEGSKA (reference sequence). CDR3 loop: CSAGPGLPSITYEQYF. In DNA form, the CDR3 reads TGCAGTGCAGGACCGGGACTCCCAAGTATCACCTACGAGCAGTACTTC.

This clonotype was counted a few times. The V call is TRBV15, the J call TRBJ2-1; no firm D call. The V end lost 3 bases, the J end lost 6 bases, and 9 bases lay between the germline ends. CDR1 and CDR2 (germline): LNHNV, YYDKDF (reference sequence). The CDR3 runs to 13 residues. The chain's CDR3 is CATSSGRSNEQFF. As DNA, the CDR3 is TGTGCCACCAGCAGCGGACGGTCCAATGAGCAGTTCTTC. The whole variable domain, remainder taken from reference TRBV15 and TRBJ2-1, is DAMVIQNPRYQVTQFGKPVTLSCSQTLNHNVMYWYQQKSSQAPKLLFHYYDKDFNNEADTPDNFQSRRPNTSFCFLDIRSPGLGDTAMYLCATSSGRSNEQFFGPGTRLTVL.

Details on this clonotype: One end of the junction varies from germline; a read error may be responsible. In DNA, the CDR3 is TGCAGCGGCGGGGCCACAGATGCGCAGTATTTT. Its translation is CSGGATDAQYF. The chain recombines TRBV29-1 with TRBJ2-3; possible D gene TRBD2, 6 bases. The CDR3 contains 11 residues. CDR1 SQVTM and CDR2 ANQGSEA come from the germline V gene.

In this sample, this clonotype turned up many times. The V gene is TRBV6-2 or TRBV6-3, the J gene TRBJ2-3, with 11 bases lining up with TRBD2. V trimming: 2 bases; J trimming: 4 bases; junction bases outside the gene matches: 5. The CDR3 loop spans 16 amino acids. Per germline, CDR1 MNHEY and CDR2 SVGEGT. CDR3 DNA: TGTGCCAGCAGTTACCCACTAGCGGGAGCGCCAGATACGCAGTATTTT. Translation: CASSYPLAGAPDTQYF.

This clonotype was picked up a small number of times. The chain carries TRBV4-1 and TRBJ1-6; TRBD1 aligns across 9 bases. The germline V gene encodes CDR1 MGHRA and CDR2 YSYEKL. The CDR3 is 16 residues long. V lost 1 base to trimming and J lost 7 bases; unmatched junction nucleotides: 5. As DNA, the CDR3 is TGCGCCAGCAGCCAAGTTCCGGGGACAGGGAATTCACCCCTCCACTTT. It is translated as CASSQVPGTGNSPLHF.

The rearrangement joins TRBV20-1 to TRBJ1-4; D unclear. The CDR3 is 14 amino acids. The germline V gene has CDR1 DFQATT and CDR2 SNEGSKA (reference sequence). V dropped 3 bases and J dropped 3 bases, with 11 bases sitting between them. CDR3 protein: CSASVWDPNEKLFF. CDR3 DNA sequence: TGCAGTGCTAGCGTCTGGGATCCTAATGAAAAACTGTTTTTT.

This clonotype was found a few times. This rearrangement joins TRBV20-1 to TRBJ2-1, with TRBD2 matching over 8 bases. The length of the CDR3 is 12 residues. V lost 6 bases to trimming and J lost 9 bases; unmatched junction nucleotides: 7. CDR1 and CDR2 from the germline V gene are DFQATT and SNEGSKA (reference sequence). The chain's CDR3 is CSAKLAGPEQFF. The DNA for the CDR3 is TGCAGTGCCAAATTAGCGGGGCCTGAGCAGTTCTTC.

This chain uses TRBV27 with TRBJ2-5; D remains unclear. Germline values: CDR1 MNHEY, CDR2 SMNVEV (reference sequence). Trimming cost V 3 bases and J 2 bases, with 16 bases left between them. This CDR3 spans 16 amino acids. CDR3 loop: CASSFFPGPQQETQYF. As DNA, the CDR3 is TGTGCCAGCAGTTTTTTTCCGGGCCCACAGCAAGAGACCCAGTACTTC.

This clonotype was seen more than once but under ten times. The chain's CDR3 is CASQVQGAGANVLTF. CDR3 coding DNA: TGTGCCAGCCAGGTCCAGGGGGCTGGGGCCAACGTCCTGACTTTC. The chain employs TRBV28 and TRBJ2-6; TRBD1 matches at 7 bases. The CDR3 is made up of 15 amino acids. Germline assignment: CDR1 MDHEN and CDR2 SYDVKM. The trim removed 8 bases at V and 2 bases at J, leaving 6 bases unmatched.

Only one count was recorded for this clonotype. This chain uses TRBV7-9 with TRBJ2-1; no firm D call. The CDR3 spans 15 residues. Trimming stripped 2 bases from V and 4 bases from J, with 12 bases between. Germline CDR1 reads SEHNR; CDR2 reads FQNEAQ (reference sequence). In DNA, the CDR3 is TGTGCCAGCAGCTTATCAAGGGTGGCTTACAATGAGCAGTTCTTC. Translated, it gives CASSLSRVAYNEQFF.